The clone carrying this TCR beta chain was detected once. The time point here: peripheral blood 6 weeks after treatment start. Assay used: immunoSEQ multiplex PCR; TCRdb lists only in-frame clones, some missing. Of 50,000 or so clones in the sample, 70% to 85% were seen once. This sample stems from a study of PD-L1 blockade in urothelial cancer. Germline loops: CDR1 LGHNA, CDR2 YNFKEQ. V was trimmed by 0 bases and J by 7 bases, leaving 4 bases between them. The CDR3 consists of 11 residues. This chain links TRBV4-2 with TRBJ2-7; D is ambiguous. Sequenced here: PBMCs, sampled around atezolizumab (anti-PD-L1) treatment. The source is a man aged 50 to 59 with urothelial cancer. The CDR3 sequence is CASSQELEQYF. The CDR3 nucleotides read TGTGCCAGCAGCCAAGAGCTAGAGCAGTACTTC.